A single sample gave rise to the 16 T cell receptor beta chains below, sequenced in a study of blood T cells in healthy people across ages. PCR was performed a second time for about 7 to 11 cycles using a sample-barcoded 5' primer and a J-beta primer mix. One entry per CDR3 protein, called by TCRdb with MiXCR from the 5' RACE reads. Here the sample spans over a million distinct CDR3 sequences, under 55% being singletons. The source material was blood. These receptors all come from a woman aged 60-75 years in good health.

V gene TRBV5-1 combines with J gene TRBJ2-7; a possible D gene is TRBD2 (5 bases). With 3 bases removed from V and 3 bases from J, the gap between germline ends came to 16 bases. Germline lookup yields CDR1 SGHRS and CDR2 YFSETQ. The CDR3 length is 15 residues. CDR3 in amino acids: CASSYHTLGSYEQYF. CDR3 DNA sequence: TGCGCCAGCAGCTACCACACCTTGGGGAGCTACGAGCAGTACTTC.

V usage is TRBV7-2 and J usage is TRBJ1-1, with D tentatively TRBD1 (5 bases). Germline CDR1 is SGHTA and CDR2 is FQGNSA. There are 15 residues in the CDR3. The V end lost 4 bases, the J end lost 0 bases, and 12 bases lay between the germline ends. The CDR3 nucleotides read TGTGCCAGCAGCTCATTTGGGACCCTGAACACTGAAGCTTTCTTT. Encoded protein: CASSSFGTLNTEAFF.

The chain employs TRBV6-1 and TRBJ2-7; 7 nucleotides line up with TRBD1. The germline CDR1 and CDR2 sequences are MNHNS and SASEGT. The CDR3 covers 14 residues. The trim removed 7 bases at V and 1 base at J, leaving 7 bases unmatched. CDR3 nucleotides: TGTGCCAGCAACCCCGGGACAGTGTCCTACGAGCAGTACTTC. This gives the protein CASNPGTVSYEQYF.

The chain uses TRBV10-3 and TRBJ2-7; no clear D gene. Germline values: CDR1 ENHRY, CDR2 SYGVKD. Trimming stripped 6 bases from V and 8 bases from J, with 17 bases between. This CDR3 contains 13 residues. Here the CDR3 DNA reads TGTGCCATCAGGTCGCCGGACCAAAGGCAGCAGTACTTC. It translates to CAIRSPDQRQQYF.

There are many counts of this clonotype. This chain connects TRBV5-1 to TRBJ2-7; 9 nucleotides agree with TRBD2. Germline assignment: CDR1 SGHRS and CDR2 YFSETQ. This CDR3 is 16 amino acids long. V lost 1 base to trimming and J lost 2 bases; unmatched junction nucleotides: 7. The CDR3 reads CASSLKVAGVAYEQYF. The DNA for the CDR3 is TGCGCCAGCAGCTTGAAGGTAGCGGGAGTCGCCTACGAGCAGTACTTC.

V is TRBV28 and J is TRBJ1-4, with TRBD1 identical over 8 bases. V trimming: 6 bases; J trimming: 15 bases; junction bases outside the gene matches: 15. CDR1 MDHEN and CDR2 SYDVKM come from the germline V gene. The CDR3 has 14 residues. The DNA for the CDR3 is TGTGCCAGCAGGGGTTTTCAGGGGGCCCCGAAAATGTTTTTT. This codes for CASRGFQGAPKMFF.

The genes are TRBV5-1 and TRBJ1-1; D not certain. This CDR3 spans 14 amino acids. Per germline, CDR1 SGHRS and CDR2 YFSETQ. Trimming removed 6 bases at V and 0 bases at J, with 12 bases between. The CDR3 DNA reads TGCGCCAGCAACCGGGGTAGCATGAACACTGAAGCTTTCTTT. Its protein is CASNRGSMNTEAFF.

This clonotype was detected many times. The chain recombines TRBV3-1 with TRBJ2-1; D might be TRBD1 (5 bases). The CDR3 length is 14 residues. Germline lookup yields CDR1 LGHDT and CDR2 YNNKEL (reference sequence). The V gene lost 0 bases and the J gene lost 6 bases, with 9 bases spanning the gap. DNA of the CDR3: TGTGCCAGCAGCCAAGAAGGCAGGGTCAATGAGCAGTTCTTC. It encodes CASSQEGRVNEQFF.

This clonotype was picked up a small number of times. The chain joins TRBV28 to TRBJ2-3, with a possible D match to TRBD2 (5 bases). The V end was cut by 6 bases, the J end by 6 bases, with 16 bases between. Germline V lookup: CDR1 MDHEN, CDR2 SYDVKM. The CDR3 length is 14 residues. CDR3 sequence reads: CASRDSHGSDTQYF. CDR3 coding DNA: TGTGCCAGCAGGGACTCGCATGGGTCTGATACGCAGTATTTT.

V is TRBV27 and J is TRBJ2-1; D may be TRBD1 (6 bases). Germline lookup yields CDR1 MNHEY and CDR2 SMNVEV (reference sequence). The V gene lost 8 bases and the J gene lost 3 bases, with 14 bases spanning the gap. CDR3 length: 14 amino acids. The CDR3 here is CASRHRTVYNEQFF. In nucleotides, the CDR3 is TGTGCCAGCCGTCACCGGACAGTCTACAATGAGCAGTTCTTC.

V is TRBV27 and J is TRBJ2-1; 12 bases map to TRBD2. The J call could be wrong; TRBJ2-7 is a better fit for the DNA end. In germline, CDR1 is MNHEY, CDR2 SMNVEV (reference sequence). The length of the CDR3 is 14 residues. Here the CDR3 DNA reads TGTGCCAGCAGTCGGACTAGCGGGAAGAATGAGCAGTACTTC. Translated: CASSRTSGKNEQYF.

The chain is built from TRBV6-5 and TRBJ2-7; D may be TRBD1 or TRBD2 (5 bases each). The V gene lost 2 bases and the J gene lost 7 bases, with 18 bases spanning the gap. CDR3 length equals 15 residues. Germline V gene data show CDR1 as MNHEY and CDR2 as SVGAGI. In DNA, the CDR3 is TGTGCCAGCAGTTACCGGGACCACCCCTCCAATGAGCAGTACTTC. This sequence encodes CASSYRDHPSNEQYF.

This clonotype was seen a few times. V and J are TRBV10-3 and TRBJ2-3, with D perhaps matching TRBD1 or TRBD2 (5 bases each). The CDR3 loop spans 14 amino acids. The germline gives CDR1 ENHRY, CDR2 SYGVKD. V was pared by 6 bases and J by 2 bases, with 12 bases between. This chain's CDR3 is CAISPPGLTDTQYF. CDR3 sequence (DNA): TGTGCCATCAGCCCCCCGGGGCTCACAGATACGCAGTATTTT.

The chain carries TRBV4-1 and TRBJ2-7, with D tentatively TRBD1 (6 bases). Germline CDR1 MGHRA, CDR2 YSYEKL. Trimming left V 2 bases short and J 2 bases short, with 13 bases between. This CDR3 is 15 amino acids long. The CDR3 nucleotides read TGCGCCAGCAGCCAACCAGGCACAGGGACCTACGAGCAGTACTTC. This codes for CASSQPGTGTYEQYF.

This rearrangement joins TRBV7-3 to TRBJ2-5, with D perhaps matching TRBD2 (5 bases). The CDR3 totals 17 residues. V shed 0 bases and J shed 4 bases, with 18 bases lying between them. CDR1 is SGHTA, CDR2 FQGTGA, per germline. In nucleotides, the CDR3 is TGTGCCAGCAGCTTAACGGGTGTAAGGACTTACCGAGAGACCCAGTACTTC. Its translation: CASSLTGVRTYRETQYF. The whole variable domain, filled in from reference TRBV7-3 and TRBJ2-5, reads GAGVSQTPSNKVTEKGKYVELRCDPISGHTALYWYRQSLGQGPEFLIYFQGTGAADDSGLPNDRFFAVRPEGSVSTLKIQRTERGDSAVYLCASSLTGVRTYRETQYFGPGTRLLVL.

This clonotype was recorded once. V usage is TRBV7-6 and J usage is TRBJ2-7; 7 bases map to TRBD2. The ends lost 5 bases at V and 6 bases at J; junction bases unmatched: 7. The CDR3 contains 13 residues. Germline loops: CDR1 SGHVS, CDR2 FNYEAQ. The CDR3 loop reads CASSRTWEGEQYF. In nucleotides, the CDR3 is TGTGCCAGCAGCCGAACTTGGGAGGGCGAGCAGTACTTC. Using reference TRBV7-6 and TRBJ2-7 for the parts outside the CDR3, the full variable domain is GAGVSQSPRYKVTKRGQDVALRCDPISGHVSLYWYRQALGQGPEFLTYFNYEAQQDKSGLPNDRFSAERPEGSISTLTIQRTEQRDSAMYRCASSRTWEGEQYFGPGTRLTVT.